The rows below give T cell receptor beta chains drawn from one sample of a study of blood T cell repertoires in COVID-19. The data were produced by immunoSEQ multiplex PCR, yet TCRdb's version contains in-frame clones alone and is incomplete. The table lists some 260,000 clones, around 89% of them singletons. Input material: PBMCs or T cells enriched from blood (not recorded which). All receptors come from a man between 40 and 49 years old who had recovered from COVID-19. Both conserved end residues are part of each CDR3. Each record gives: V gene, CDR3 length, clone size, J gene, D gene, CDR3 DNA, CDR3 protein. D genes are given only for firm matches. Rows may omit the clone size; those that give it use once, few, many or a size class.

v_call: TRBV15
cdr3_length: 14
clone_size: -
j_call: TRBJ1-2
d_call: TRBD1
cdr3_nt: TGTGCCACCAGCAGAGCCGGGACAGGGATTGGCTACACCTTC
cdr3_aa: CATSRAGTGIGYTF

v_call: TRBV19
cdr3_length: 14
clone_size: -
j_call: TRBJ2-7
d_call: -
cdr3_nt: TGTGCCAGTAGTATAGGGGTTCGCTACGAGCAGCGGTACTTC
cdr3_aa: CASSIGVRYEQRYF

v_call: TRBV4-3
cdr3_length: 17
clone_size: -
j_call: TRBJ1-1
d_call: TRBD1
cdr3_nt: TGCGCCAGCAGCAGACTCCTGATCGGGACAGCGAACACTGAAGCTTTCTTT
cdr3_aa: CASSRLLIGTANTEAFF

v_call: TRBV21-1
cdr3_length: 18
clone_size: -
j_call: TRBJ2-3
d_call: -
cdr3_nt: TGTGCCAGCCCCCGGCGGCTCCAAGGAGGGCCAGCCGCAGATACGCAGTATTTT
cdr3_aa: CASPRRLQGGPAADTQYF

v_call: TRBV3-1/TRBV3-2
cdr3_length: 14
clone_size: -
j_call: TRBJ1-1
d_call: TRBD1
cdr3_nt: TGTGCCAGCAGCCAAACTTCAGGGGGGTCGAGAGCTTTCTTT
cdr3_aa: CASSQTSGGSRAFF

v_call: TRBV4-2
cdr3_length: 15
clone_size: -
j_call: TRBJ2-7
d_call: TRBD1
cdr3_nt: TGTGCCAGCAGCCATGCCGGGACAGGCGGCCACGAGCAGTACTTC
cdr3_aa: CASSHAGTGGHEQYF

v_call: TRBV19
cdr3_length: 13
clone_size: -
j_call: TRBJ1-4
d_call: -
cdr3_nt: TGTGCCAGTAGTAGCAGGGCTGGGGAAAAACTGTTTTTT
cdr3_aa: CASSSRAGEKLFF

v_call: TRBV2
cdr3_length: 15
clone_size: -
j_call: TRBJ1-5
d_call: -
cdr3_nt: TGTGCCAGCAGTGTCCTACAGGGAAGCAATCAGCCCCAGCATTTT
cdr3_aa: CASSVLQGSNQPQHF

v_call: TRBV5-8
cdr3_length: 14
clone_size: -
j_call: TRBJ2-5
d_call: TRBD1
cdr3_nt: TGTGCCAGCAGCATTACAGGGGGCTTGGAGACCCAGTACTTC
cdr3_aa: CASSITGGLETQYF

v_call: TRBV5-1
cdr3_length: 14
clone_size: -
j_call: TRBJ1-2
d_call: TRBD1
cdr3_nt: TGCGCCAGCAGCTTGGGCCTGACAGGGGACGGCTACACCTTC
cdr3_aa: CASSLGLTGDGYTF

v_call: TRBV18
cdr3_length: 14
clone_size: -
j_call: TRBJ1-1
d_call: TRBD1
cdr3_nt: TGTGCCAGCCGCCCCGGACAGGTGAACACTGAAGCTTTCTTT
cdr3_aa: CASRPGQVNTEAFF

v_call: TRBV15
cdr3_length: 14
clone_size: -
j_call: TRBJ2-3
d_call: TRBD2
cdr3_nt: TGTGCCACCAGCAGAGGGACTAGGGTAGATACGCAGTATTTT
cdr3_aa: CATSRGTRVDTQYF

v_call: TRBV12-3/TRBV12-4
cdr3_length: 12
clone_size: -
j_call: TRBJ1-1
d_call: -
cdr3_nt: TGTGCCAGCAGCTTGGGGGGTGCTGAAGCTTTCTTT
cdr3_aa: CASSLGGAEAFF

v_call: TRBV5-1
cdr3_length: 16
clone_size: -
j_call: TRBJ2-1
d_call: TRBD1
cdr3_nt: TGCGCCAGCAGCTGGGAGGGACAGGGAGGGTCCAATGAGCAGTTCTTC
cdr3_aa: CASSWEGQGGSNEQFF

v_call: TRBV12-3/TRBV12-4
cdr3_length: 12
clone_size: -
j_call: TRBJ1-3
d_call: -
cdr3_nt: TGTGCCAGCAGTCCAACAAAAAACACCATATATTTT
cdr3_aa: CASSPTKNTIYF

v_call: TRBV19
cdr3_length: 14
clone_size: -
j_call: TRBJ1-1
d_call: -
cdr3_nt: TGTGCCAGTAGCCTTAGTCTCGTTGGCACTGAAGCTTTCTTT
cdr3_aa: CASSLSLVGTEAFF

v_call: TRBV7-8
cdr3_length: 16
clone_size: few
j_call: TRBJ1-3
d_call: TRBD1
cdr3_nt: TGTGCCAGCAGCATAACCGGGACAGGGGTAGGAAACACCATATATTTT
cdr3_aa: CASSITGTGVGNTIYF

v_call: TRBV10-3
cdr3_length: 16
clone_size: -
j_call: TRBJ1-6
d_call: -
cdr3_nt: TGTGCCATCAGTGGTACAGTAAGCTCCTATAATTCACCCCTCCACTTT
cdr3_aa: CAISGTVSSYNSPLHF

v_call: TRBV7-3
cdr3_length: 15
clone_size: -
j_call: TRBJ1-2
d_call: -
cdr3_nt: TGTGCCAGCAGCTTAGGAGGGACGTTTATCTATGGCTACACCTTC
cdr3_aa: CASSLGGTFIYGYTF

v_call: TRBV18
cdr3_length: 16
clone_size: once
j_call: TRBJ2-3
d_call: TRBD1
cdr3_nt: TGTGCCAGCTCACCCTCCGGGACAGGGGTTATAGATACGCAGTATTTT
cdr3_aa: CASSPSGTGVIDTQYF

v_call: TRBV13
cdr3_length: 17
clone_size: -
j_call: TRBJ1-6
d_call: -
cdr3_nt: TGTGCCAGCAGCCGAGGGACACCAGGAACCTATAATTCACCCCTCCACTTT
cdr3_aa: CASSRGTPGTYNSPLHF

v_call: TRBV2
cdr3_length: 16
clone_size: -
j_call: TRBJ1-4
d_call: -
cdr3_nt: TGTGCCAGCAGACTATCCGCAGGGGTAACTAATGAAAAACTGTTTTTT
cdr3_aa: CASRLSAGVTNEKLFF

v_call: TRBV4-2
cdr3_length: 20
clone_size: once
j_call: TRBJ2-1
d_call: TRBD2
cdr3_nt: TGTGCCAGCAGCCAAGGAGTTCGCTTACAACTAGCGGATCCCAACAATGAGCAGTTCTTC
cdr3_aa: CASSQGVRLQLADPNNEQFF

v_call: TRBV9
cdr3_length: 15
clone_size: -
j_call: TRBJ1-4
d_call: -
cdr3_nt: TGTGCCAGCAGCACAGGGCAGGGTGCTAATGAAAAACTGTTTTTT
cdr3_aa: CASSTGQGANEKLFF

v_call: TRBV7-9
cdr3_length: 14
clone_size: -
j_call: TRBJ1-1
d_call: TRBD1
cdr3_nt: TGTGCCAGCAGACAAGGACAGGGTATCACTGAAGCTTTCTTT
cdr3_aa: CASRQGQGITEAFF

v_call: TRBV7-2
cdr3_length: 15
clone_size: few
j_call: TRBJ1-5
d_call: -
cdr3_nt: TGTGCCAGCACCCTTAGGGGGGGACGCAATCAGCCCCAGCATTTT
cdr3_aa: CASTLRGGRNQPQHF

v_call: TRBV25-1
cdr3_length: 14
clone_size: -
j_call: TRBJ1-5
d_call: -
cdr3_nt: TGTGCCAGCAGTGAATCCGGGGGATTTCAGCCCCAGCATTTT
cdr3_aa: CASSESGGFQPQHF

v_call: TRBV6-1
cdr3_length: 16
clone_size: -
j_call: TRBJ1-5
d_call: TRBD1
cdr3_nt: TGTGCCAGCAGTGATCTCTACAGGGGGCCGGGACAGCCCCAGCATTTT
cdr3_aa: CASSDLYRGPGQPQHF

v_call: TRBV5-1
cdr3_length: 16
clone_size: -
j_call: TRBJ2-5
d_call: TRBD1
cdr3_nt: TGCGCCAGCAGCCCTGGACAGGGGGCGCCGGTCGAGACCCAGTACTTC
cdr3_aa: CASSPGQGAPVETQYF

v_call: TRBV7-3
cdr3_length: 16
clone_size: -
j_call: TRBJ2-1
d_call: TRBD2
cdr3_nt: TGTGCCAGCAGCTTACTAATGAGCGGGAGAAATAATGAGCAGTTCTTC
cdr3_aa: CASSLLMSGRNNEQFF

v_call: TRBV10-3
cdr3_length: 14
clone_size: -
j_call: TRBJ1-3
d_call: -
cdr3_nt: TGTGCCATCAGTGCCAACCCGACAGGCGGCACCATATATTTT
cdr3_aa: CAISANPTGGTIYF

v_call: TRBV20-1
cdr3_length: 13
clone_size: once
j_call: TRBJ1-2
d_call: TRBD1
cdr3_nt: TGCAGTGCTCGTGACAGGGGCGAAGGTGGCTACACCTTC
cdr3_aa: CSARDRGEGGYTF

v_call: TRBV6-2/TRBV6-3
cdr3_length: 16
clone_size: -
j_call: TRBJ2-1
d_call: TRBD2
cdr3_nt: TGTGCCAGCAGTCCCGTTAGCGGGATCGTCGTAAATGAGCAGTTCTTC
cdr3_aa: CASSPVSGIVVNEQFF

v_call: TRBV3-1/TRBV3-2
cdr3_length: 18
clone_size: -
j_call: TRBJ2-7
d_call: -
cdr3_nt: TGTGCCAGCAGCCAAGAACGGGGTAGCCCTACTGGTCTCTACGAGCAGTACTTC
cdr3_aa: CASSQERGSPTGLYEQYF

v_call: TRBV6-5
cdr3_length: 12
clone_size: -
j_call: TRBJ1-4
d_call: -
cdr3_nt: TGTGCCAGCGGGCGGGACGGCGAAAAACTGTTTTTT
cdr3_aa: CASGRDGEKLFF

v_call: TRBV9
cdr3_length: 19
clone_size: -
j_call: TRBJ1-2
d_call: -
cdr3_nt: TGTGCCAGCAGCGATCCCCCCCAACAGGGAGCCCCTTCTAACTATGGCTACACCTTC
cdr3_aa: CASSDPPQQGAPSNYGYTF

v_call: TRBV7-3
cdr3_length: 14
clone_size: -
j_call: TRBJ2-3
d_call: TRBD2
cdr3_nt: TGTGCCAGCAGCCGGACTAGCGGTTCAGATACGCAGTATTTT
cdr3_aa: CASSRTSGSDTQYF

v_call: TRBV13
cdr3_length: 13
clone_size: -
j_call: TRBJ1-2
d_call: -
cdr3_nt: TGTGCCAGCAGCCCAACAGGGAGGGAAGGCTACACCTTC
cdr3_aa: CASSPTGREGYTF

v_call: TRBV15
cdr3_length: 15
clone_size: -
j_call: TRBJ2-7
d_call: TRBD2
cdr3_nt: TGTGCCACCAGCAGAGATCTAGCGGGATACTACGAGCAGTACTTC
cdr3_aa: CATSRDLAGYYEQYF

v_call: TRBV19
cdr3_length: 16
clone_size: -
j_call: TRBJ2-5
d_call: TRBD2
cdr3_nt: TGTGCCACTAGGGGGACTAGGGGGGACTTTCAAGAGACCCAGTACTTC
cdr3_aa: CATRGTRGDFQETQYF

v_call: TRBV6-5
cdr3_length: 15
clone_size: -
j_call: TRBJ2-4
d_call: TRBD1
cdr3_nt: TGTGCCAGCAGTTACCTGACAGGGGGGACGAACATTCAGTACTTC
cdr3_aa: CASSYLTGGTNIQYF

v_call: TRBV29-1
cdr3_length: 14
clone_size: -
j_call: TRBJ2-7
d_call: -
cdr3_nt: TGCAGCGTTGGGAGCCCGACGGGAACCTACGAGCAGTACTTC
cdr3_aa: CSVGSPTGTYEQYF

v_call: TRBV28
cdr3_length: 16
clone_size: -
j_call: TRBJ1-5
d_call: -
cdr3_nt: TGTGCCAGCAGTTTTCGTCGGGGGTATGGCAATCAGCCCCAGCATTTT
cdr3_aa: CASSFRRGYGNQPQHF

v_call: TRBV30
cdr3_length: 14
clone_size: -
j_call: TRBJ1-2
d_call: TRBD1
cdr3_nt: TGTGCCTCGAGGGAGACAGGGAAATTCTATGGCTACACCTTC
cdr3_aa: CASRETGKFYGYTF

v_call: TRBV27
cdr3_length: 17
clone_size: -
j_call: TRBJ2-7
d_call: TRBD2
cdr3_nt: TGTGCCAGCAGTTCGGGACTAGCGGGAGGGTCTTCCTACGAGCAGTACTTC
cdr3_aa: CASSSGLAGGSSYEQYF

v_call: TRBV4-2
cdr3_length: 15
clone_size: -
j_call: TRBJ1-4
d_call: TRBD1
cdr3_nt: TGTGCCAGCAGCCAATCCGGGACAGATAATGAAAAACTGTTTTTT
cdr3_aa: CASSQSGTDNEKLFF

v_call: TRBV10-3
cdr3_length: 15
clone_size: -
j_call: TRBJ1-4
d_call: TRBD1
cdr3_nt: TGTGCCATCAGTGAAGGGGGACAGGGGACTGAAAAACTGTTTTTT
cdr3_aa: CAISEGGQGTEKLFF

v_call: TRBV3-1/TRBV3-2
cdr3_length: 18
clone_size: -
j_call: TRBJ2-2
d_call: -
cdr3_nt: TGTGCCAGCAGCCAAATAAGCGTCGCGGGGTTAAGAACCGGGGAGCTGTTTTTT
cdr3_aa: CASSQISVAGLRTGELFF

v_call: TRBV4-1
cdr3_length: 16
clone_size: -
j_call: TRBJ1-1
d_call: -
cdr3_nt: TGCGCCAGCAGCCACTCCGGAGAACTTATGAACACTGAAGCTTTCTTT
cdr3_aa: CASSHSGELMNTEAFF

v_call: TRBV6-2/TRBV6-3
cdr3_length: 15
clone_size: -
j_call: TRBJ2-7
d_call: -
cdr3_nt: TGTGCCAGCAGCCATCACAGGGCTTCCTCCTACGAGCAGTACTTC
cdr3_aa: CASSHHRASSYEQYF

v_call: TRBV7-2
cdr3_length: 15
clone_size: -
j_call: TRBJ2-7
d_call: -
cdr3_nt: TGTGCCAGCAGCTTCACCGCGGGGCACCCTTACGAGCAGTACTTC
cdr3_aa: CASSFTAGHPYEQYF

v_call: TRBV7-3
cdr3_length: 13
clone_size: -
j_call: TRBJ1-1
d_call: TRBD1
cdr3_nt: TGTGCCAGCAGCCGGGACAGGGACACTGAAGCTTTCTTT
cdr3_aa: CASSRDRDTEAFF

v_call: TRBV7-8
cdr3_length: 20
clone_size: -
j_call: TRBJ2-1
d_call: TRBD1
cdr3_nt: TGTGCCAGCAGCTCGCTACCGGGACAGGGGGTACGCAGCTCCTACAATGAGCAGTTCTTC
cdr3_aa: CASSSLPGQGVRSSYNEQFF

v_call: TRBV5-1
cdr3_length: 15
clone_size: -
j_call: TRBJ2-7
d_call: -
cdr3_nt: TGCGCCAGCAGCTTGGGTAAGCTCCTTCCCGACGAGCAGTACTTC
cdr3_aa: CASSLGKLLPDEQYF

v_call: TRBV6-6
cdr3_length: 15
clone_size: -
j_call: TRBJ2-1
d_call: TRBD2
cdr3_nt: TGTGCCAGCAGTACGACTAGCGGGAATACTTATGAGCAGTTCTTC
cdr3_aa: CASSTTSGNTYEQFF

v_call: TRBV5-8
cdr3_length: 15
clone_size: -
j_call: TRBJ1-2
d_call: TRBD1
cdr3_nt: TGTGCCAGCAGCTTGTTGGGGACAGGGACCTATGGCTACACCTTC
cdr3_aa: CASSLLGTGTYGYTF